Each of the 25 T cell receptor beta chains below was sequenced from the same sample in a study of identical twins. Using its own MiXCR run on the 5' RACE reads, TCRdb lists one record per CDR3 protein. The sample shows under 300,000 distinct CDR3 sequences, around an eighth of them seen only once. The sequenced material came from memory (CD45RO+) T cells sorted from blood. These receptors originate from a woman aged 18-30 years in good health.

This clonotype was observed a few times. V is TRBV28 and J is TRBJ2-1; 9 positions match TRBD2. V dropped 7 bases and J dropped 7; count of bases not matched to a gene: 8. This CDR3 is built from 14 residues. The germline V gene has CDR1 MDHEN and CDR2 SYDVKM. CDR3 coding DNA: TGTGCCAGCACCGCGCTAGCGGGACGGAATGAGCAGTTCTTC. Amino acids: CASTALAGRNEQFF.

The chain combines TRBV5-4 with TRBJ2-2; 7 nucleotides align to TRBD2. The CDR3 spans 16 residues. Germline CDR1 reads SGHNT; CDR2 reads YYREEE (reference sequence). J lost 6 bases, V lost 0 bases, and 8 bases had no gene match. The CDR3 nucleotides are TGTGCCAGCAGCTTGGCCGGGACTACGAAAGCCGGGGAGCTGTTTTTT. It is translated as CASSLAGTTKAGELFF.

This clonotype was recorded at least ten times. This chain connects TRBV29-1 to TRBJ1-2; D is uncertain. The V gene's germline CDR1 is SQVTM and CDR2 ANQGSEA. This CDR3 contains 11 residues. V gave up 4 bases and J gave up 2 bases, with 5 bases separating them. CDR3 loop: CSVAENYGYTF. In nucleotides, the CDR3 is TGCAGCGTTGCAGAGAACTATGGCTACACCTTC.

This clonotype was counted only a few times. In DNA, the CDR3 is TGCGCCAGCAGGACTAGCGGGGGACCGTACGAGCAGTACTTC. As protein: CASRTSGGPYEQYF. This rearrangement joins TRBV5-1 to TRBJ2-7, with 12 bases matching TRBD2. Trimming removed 5 bases from V and 4 bases from J; junction bases left unmatched: 4. Germline assignment: CDR1 SGHRS and CDR2 YFSETQ. The CDR3 is 14 residues long.

This clonotype was observed once. The chain couples TRBV20-1 to TRBJ2-1; D gene uncertain. The CDR3 has 13 residues. The germline V gene has CDR1 DFQATT and CDR2 SNEGSKA (reference sequence). Trimming removed 0 bases at V and 8 bases at J, with 11 bases between. CDR3 DNA: TGCAGTGCTAGAGACCAGGTATGGGATGAGCAGTTCTTC. The encoded protein is CSARDQVWDEQFF.

This clonotype was recorded a few times. V usage is TRBV20-1 and J usage is TRBJ1-1, with 8 bases lining up with TRBD1. Germline V gives CDR1 DFQATT, CDR2 SNEGSKA (reference sequence). The CDR3 extends over 11 amino acids. J lost 7 bases, V lost 6 bases, and 4 bases had no gene match. The CDR3 reads CSAAGQVEAFF. The DNA for the CDR3 is TGCAGTGCGGCGGGACAGGTTGAAGCTTTCTTT.

This clonotype has more than one count but fewer than ten. V gene TRBV4-3 combines with J gene TRBJ1-1, with a possible D match to TRBD1 (5 bases). V lost 2 bases, J lost 4 bases, and 11 bases lay in between. Germline CDR1 and CDR2: LGHNA and YSLEER. The CDR3 length is 14 residues. This CDR3 reads CASSQYGGPTEAFF. The CDR3 DNA reads TGCGCCAGCAGCCAATACGGGGGTCCCACTGAAGCTTTCTTT.

V and J are TRBV6-5 and TRBJ2-7; D perhaps matches TRBD2 (5 bases). V shed 2 bases and J shed 6 bases, with 11 bases lying between them. Per germline, CDR1 MNHEY and CDR2 SVGAGI. This CDR3 contains 13 residues. For the CDR3, the DNA is TGTGCCAGCAGTTACACCATTCGGGGCGAGCAGTACTTC. Translated: CASSYTIRGEQYF.

This clonotype has only a few counts. This rearrangement joins TRBV20-1 to TRBJ1-5; no reliable D call. Deletions cut 0 bases from V and 4 bases from J, with 7 bases between. Germline loops: CDR1 DFQATT, CDR2 SNEGSKA (reference sequence). This CDR3 region has 13 residues. CDR3 loop: CSARDYRNQPQHF. The CDR3 DNA is TGCAGTGCTAGAGATTACCGGAATCAGCCCCAGCATTTT.

In this sample, this clonotype turned up many times. V gene TRBV20-1 combines with J gene TRBJ2-5, with D perhaps matching TRBD1 or TRBD2 (6 bases each). The germline CDR1 and CDR2 sequences are DFQATT and SNEGSKA (reference sequence). With 0 bases removed from V and 5 bases from J, the gap between germline ends came to 10 bases. This CDR3 has 13 amino acids. The CDR3 reads CSARDPGAETQYF. The CDR3 DNA sequence: TGCAGTGCTAGAGATCCGGGGGCGGAGACCCAGTACTTC.

The chain combines TRBV5-1 with TRBJ2-1; 10 bases agree with TRBD2. The CDR3 has 15 residues. V dropped 3 bases and J dropped 7; count of bases not matched to a gene: 7. From germline, CDR1 is SGHRS and CDR2 YFSETQ. This CDR3 reads CASSSLAGVRNEQFF. CDR3 bases: TGCGCCAGCAGCTCCCTAGCGGGAGTTAGGAATGAGCAGTTCTTC.

This clonotype was seen at least ten times. This chain connects TRBV12-3 or TRBV12-4 to TRBJ2-3; D might be TRBD1 (6 bases). The CDR3 extends over 17 amino acids. The germline V and J ends were trimmed by 5 bases and 0 bases, with 18 bases remaining between them. The CDR3 DNA reads as TGTGCCAGCAGTCCTCCCCGGGACAAACTTAGCACAGATACGCAGTATTTT. As protein: CASSPPRDKLSTDTQYF.

The chain is built from TRBV10-3 and TRBJ1-2; no reliable D call. V gave up 8 bases and J gave up 4 bases, with 17 bases separating them. The CDR3 contains 14 residues. Germline CDR1 and CDR2: ENHRY and SYGVKD. CDR3 sequence: CAISQEVGFYGYTF. DNA of the CDR3: TGTGCCATCTCGCAGGAGGTGGGGTTCTATGGCTACACCTTC.

This clonotype was found a few times. The chain combines TRBV20-1 with TRBJ2-5; TRBD2 is a possible D gene (6 bases). The V gene's germline CDR1 is DFQATT and CDR2 SNEGSKA (reference sequence). V gave up 3 bases and J gave up 3 bases, with 23 bases separating them. This CDR3 contains 17 residues. The CDR3 DNA follows: TGCAGTGCTAGCGGTCCTCTCGTCGGGGGATCAGAAGAGACCCAGTACTTC. Translation gives CSASGPLVGGSEETQYF.

This chain joins TRBV7-3 and TRBJ2-7; 10 bases fit TRBD1. With 5 bases clipped from V and 1 base from J, the junction kept 8 bases outside the gene matches. The CDR3 has 16 residues. Germline V lookup: CDR1 SGHTA, CDR2 FQGTGA. CDR3 sequence reads: CASSTNDRGQSYEQYF. The CDR3 coding sequence is TGTGCCAGCAGCACGAATGACAGGGGGCAATCCTACGAGCAGTACTTC.

Only a few counts were recorded for this clonotype. The chain links TRBV5-1 to TRBJ2-2, with D perhaps TRBD1 or TRBD2 (6 bases each). The CDR3 has 16 amino acids. V lost 5 bases and J 6 bases, leaving 20 bases between the germline ends. The germline V gene encodes CDR1 SGHRS and CDR2 YFSETQ. In nucleotides, the CDR3 is TGCGCCAGCAGTTCACCCGGGGGCGGCAAGTCCGGGGAGCTGTTTTTT. This translates into CASSSPGGGKSGELFF.

This clonotype was seen a handful of times. At one of its ends the junction is not consistent with the germline gene, which may arise from a read error. The V and J genes are TRBV6-1 and TRBJ2-2, with D unresolved. The CDR3 has 13 residues. Germline values: CDR1 MNHNS, CDR2 SASEGT. CDR3 DNA: TGTTCCAGCACTGAGTCAAACACCGGGGAGCTGTTTTTT. As protein: CSSTESNTGELFF.

The sample holds a few counts of this clonotype. The chain joins TRBV27 to TRBJ2-3; D possibly corresponds to TRBD2 (5 bases). V was trimmed by 5 bases and J by 5 bases, leaving 8 bases between them. CDR1 is MNHEY and CDR2 is SMNVEV in the germline V gene (reference sequence). The CDR3 covers 12 residues. The CDR3 loop reads CASSTDLDTQYF. CDR3 coding DNA: TGTGCCAGCAGTACGGACTTAGATACGCAGTATTTT.

A few counts support this clonotype. V gene TRBV6-5 combines with J gene TRBJ1-1; TRBD1 agrees at 9 bases. The CDR3 length is 17 residues. V lost 2 bases and J lost 4; bases outside the gene matches: 11. Germline V gene lookup returns CDR1 MNHEY and CDR2 SVGAGI. CDR3 loop: CASSYGATGGWGTEAFF. In DNA form, the CDR3 reads TGTGCCAGCAGTTACGGGGCCACAGGGGGCTGGGGCACTGAAGCTTTCTTT.

This clonotype showed up many times. The rearrangement joins TRBV7-2 to TRBJ1-2; 7 nucleotides line up with TRBD1. V lost 3 bases and J lost 0; bases outside the gene matches: 4. From germline, CDR1 is SGHTA and CDR2 FQGNSA. The CDR3 runs 15 residues. CDR3 in DNA: TGTGCCAGCAGCTTGATGGGACAGTCTAACTATGGCTACACCTTC. Amino acids: CASSLMGQSNYGYTF.

The J gene is TRBJ2-1, the V gene TRBV7-2, with 9 nucleotides matching TRBD2. In germline, CDR1 is SGHTA, CDR2 FQGNSA. The CDR3 extends over 16 amino acids. V gave up 0 bases and J gave up 4 bases; unmatched junction bases: 4. The CDR3 region has the DNA TGTGCCAGCAGCTTAGCCCTTAGCGGGGGTTACAATGAGCAGTTCTTC. Translation gives CASSLALSGGYNEQFF.

The J gene is TRBJ2-3, the V gene TRBV27; no clear D. This CDR3 is built from 15 residues. Germline V gene sequence: CDR1 MNHEY, CDR2 SMNVEV (reference sequence). Trimming pared 7 bases from V and 2 bases from J, leaving 16 bases between. The CDR3 reads CASTTLGTDTDTQYF. The CDR3 region has the DNA TGTGCCAGCACTACTCTAGGAACAGACACAGATACGCAGTATTTT.

This clonotype was counted a few times. The chain uses TRBV7-9 and TRBJ1-4; D possibly corresponds to TRBD1 (5 bases). Germline V gene data show CDR1 as SEHNR and CDR2 as FQNEAQ (reference sequence). The V end lost 6 bases, the J end lost 7 bases, and 9 bases lay between the germline ends. The CDR3 has 12 amino acids. CDR3 DNA sequence: TGTGCCAGCAGAGGGGTTGGTGAAAAACTGTTTTTT. The encoded protein is CASRGVGEKLFF. Looking up the rest from reference TRBV7-9 and TRBJ1-4 gives the full variable domain: DTGVSQNPRHKITKRGQNVTFRCDPISEHNRLYWYRQTLGQGPEFLTYFQNEAQLEKSRLLSDRFSAERPKGSFSTLEIQRTEQGDSAMYLCASRGVGEKLFFGSGTQLSVL.

This clonotype turned up a few times. V usage is TRBV2 and J usage is TRBJ2-2; 8 nucleotides match TRBD2. CDR1 is SNHLY, CDR2 FYNNEI, per germline. The V segment lost 1 base and the J segment 5 bases; nucleotides outside the gene matches: 6. The CDR3 consists of 16 residues. The CDR3 protein is CASSEDQRGYTGELFF. CDR3 sequence (DNA): TGTGCCAGCAGTGAAGATCAGCGGGGGTATACCGGGGAGCTGTTTTTT.

This chain uses TRBV20-1 with TRBJ1-5; no reliable D call. Trimming removed 6 bases from V and 5 bases from J, with 14 bases in between. Per germline, CDR1 DFQATT and CDR2 SNEGSKA (reference sequence). This CDR3 is built from 13 residues. The CDR3, as DNA: TGCAGTGCCTTCGAGCAGTCCCATCAGCCCCAGCATTTT. This encodes CSAFEQSHQPQHF.